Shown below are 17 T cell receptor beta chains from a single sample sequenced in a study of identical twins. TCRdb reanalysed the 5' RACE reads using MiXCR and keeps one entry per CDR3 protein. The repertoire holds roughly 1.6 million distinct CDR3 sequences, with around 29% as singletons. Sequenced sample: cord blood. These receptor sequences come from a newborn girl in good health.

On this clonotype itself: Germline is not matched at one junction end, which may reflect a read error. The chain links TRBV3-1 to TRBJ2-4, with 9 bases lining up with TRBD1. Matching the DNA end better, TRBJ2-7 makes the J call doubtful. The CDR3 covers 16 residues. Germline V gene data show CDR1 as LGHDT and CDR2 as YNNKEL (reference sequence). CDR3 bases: TGTGCCGGCAGCCAACCTCCCGAGACAGGGGGCTACGAGCAGTACTTC. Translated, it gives CAGSQPPETGGYEQYF.

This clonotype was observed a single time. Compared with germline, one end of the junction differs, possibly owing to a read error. This CDR3 reads CASSFLVGTHYF. CDR3 nucleotide sequence: TGTGCCAGCAGTTTCCTAGTGGGGACCCACTACTTC. The chain recombines TRBV6-2 or TRBV6-3 with TRBJ2-5; D may match TRBD1 or TRBD2 (5 bases each). Germline V CDR1 and CDR2: MNHEY, SVGEGT. The CDR3 loop spans 12 amino acids.

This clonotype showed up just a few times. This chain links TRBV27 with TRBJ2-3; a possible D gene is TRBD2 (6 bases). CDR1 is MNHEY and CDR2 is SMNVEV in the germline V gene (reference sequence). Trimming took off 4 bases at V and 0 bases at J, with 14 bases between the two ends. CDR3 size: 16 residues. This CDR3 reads CASSSPHRGSTDTQYF. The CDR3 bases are TGTGCCAGCAGTTCGCCCCACCGGGGGAGCACAGATACGCAGTATTTT.

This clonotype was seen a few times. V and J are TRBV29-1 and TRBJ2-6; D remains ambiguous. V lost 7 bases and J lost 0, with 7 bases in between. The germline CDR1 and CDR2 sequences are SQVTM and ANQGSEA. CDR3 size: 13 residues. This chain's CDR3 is CSALFSGANVLTF. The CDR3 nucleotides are TGCAGCGCCCTCTTCTCTGGGGCCAACGTCCTGACTTTC.

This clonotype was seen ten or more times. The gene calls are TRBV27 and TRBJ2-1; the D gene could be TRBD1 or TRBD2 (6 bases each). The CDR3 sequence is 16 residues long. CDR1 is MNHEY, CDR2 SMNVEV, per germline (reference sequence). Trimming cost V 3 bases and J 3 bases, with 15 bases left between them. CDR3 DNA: TGTGCCAGCAGTTTCTTTAGTAGGGGGGACTACAATGAGCAGTTCTTC. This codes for CASSFFSRGDYNEQFF.

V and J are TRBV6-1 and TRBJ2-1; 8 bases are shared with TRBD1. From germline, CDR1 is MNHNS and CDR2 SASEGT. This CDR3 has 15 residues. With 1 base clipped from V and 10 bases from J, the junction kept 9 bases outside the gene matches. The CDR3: CASSEGGQGWYEQFF. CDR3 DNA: TGTGCCAGCAGTGAAGGTGGACAGGGATGGTACGAGCAGTTCTTC.

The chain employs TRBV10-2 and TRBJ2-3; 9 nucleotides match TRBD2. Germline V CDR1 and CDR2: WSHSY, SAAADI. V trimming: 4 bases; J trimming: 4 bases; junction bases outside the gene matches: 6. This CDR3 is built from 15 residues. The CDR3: CASSVASGKADTQYF. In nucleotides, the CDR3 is TGCGCCAGCAGTGTAGCTAGCGGGAAAGCAGATACGCAGTATTTT.

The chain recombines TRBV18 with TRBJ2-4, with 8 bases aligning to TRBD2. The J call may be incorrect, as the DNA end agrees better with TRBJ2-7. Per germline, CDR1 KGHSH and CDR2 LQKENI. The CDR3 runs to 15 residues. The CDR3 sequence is CASSPKLAETYEQYF. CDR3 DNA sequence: TGTGCCAGCTCACCAAAACTAGCGGAGACCTACGAGCAGTACTTC.

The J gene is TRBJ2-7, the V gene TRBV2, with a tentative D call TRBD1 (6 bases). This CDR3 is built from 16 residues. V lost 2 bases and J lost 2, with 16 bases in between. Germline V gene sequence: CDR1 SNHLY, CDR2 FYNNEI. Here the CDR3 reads CASSEYWVRGTYEQYF. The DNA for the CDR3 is TGTGCCAGCAGTGAATACTGGGTTAGGGGGACCTACGAGCAGTACTTC.

Here the CDR3 reads CASSYSAGAVYGYTF. DNA of the CDR3: TGTGCCAGCAGTTACTCCGCGGGGGCTGTCTATGGCTACACCTTC. The rearrangement uses TRBV6-6 and TRBJ1-2; D is possibly TRBD1 (6 bases). The V gene's germline CDR1 is MNHNY and CDR2 SVGAGI (reference sequence). Between the trimmed V and J ends, which lost 0 bases and 4 bases, there was a span of 12 bases. This CDR3 spans 15 amino acids.

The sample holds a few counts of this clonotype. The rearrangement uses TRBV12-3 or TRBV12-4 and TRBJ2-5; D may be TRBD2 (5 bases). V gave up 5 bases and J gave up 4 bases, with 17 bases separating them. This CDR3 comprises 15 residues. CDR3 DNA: TGTGCCAGCAGTCCCGGCTCTAGCAGTCCAGAGACCCAGTACTTC. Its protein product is CASSPGSSSPETQYF.

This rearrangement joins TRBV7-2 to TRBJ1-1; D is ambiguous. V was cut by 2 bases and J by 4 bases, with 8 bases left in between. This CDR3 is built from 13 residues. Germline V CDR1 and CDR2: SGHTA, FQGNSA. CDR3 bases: TGTGCCAGCAGCTTAAGGATAGGCACTGAAGCTTTCTTT. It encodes CASSLRIGTEAFF.

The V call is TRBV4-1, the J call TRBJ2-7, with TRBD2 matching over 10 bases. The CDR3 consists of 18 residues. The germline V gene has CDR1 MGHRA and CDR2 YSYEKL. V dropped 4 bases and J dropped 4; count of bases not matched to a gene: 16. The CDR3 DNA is TGCGCCAGCAGCCCAAAGCGGGGGGGCCGTAATGAGAATTACGAGCAGTACTTC. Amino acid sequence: CASSPKRGGRNENYEQYF.

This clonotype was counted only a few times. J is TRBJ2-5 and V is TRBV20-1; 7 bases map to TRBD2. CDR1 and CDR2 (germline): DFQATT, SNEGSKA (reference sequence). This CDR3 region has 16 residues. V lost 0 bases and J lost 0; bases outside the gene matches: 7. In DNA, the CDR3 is TGCAGTGCTAGAGAGCCCCAACTAGCGAACCAAGAGACCCAGTACTTC. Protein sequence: CSAREPQLANQETQYF.

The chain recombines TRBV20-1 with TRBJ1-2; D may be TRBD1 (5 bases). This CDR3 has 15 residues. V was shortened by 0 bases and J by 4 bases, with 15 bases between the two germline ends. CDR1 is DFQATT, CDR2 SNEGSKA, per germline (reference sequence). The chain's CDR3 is CSARDRQGEGYGYTF. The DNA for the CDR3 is TGCAGTGCTAGAGATCGGCAAGGGGAAGGCTATGGCTACACCTTC.

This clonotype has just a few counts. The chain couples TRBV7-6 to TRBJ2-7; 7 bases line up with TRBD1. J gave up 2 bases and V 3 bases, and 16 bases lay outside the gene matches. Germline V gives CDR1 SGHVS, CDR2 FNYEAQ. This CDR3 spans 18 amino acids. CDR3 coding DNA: TGTGCCAGCAGCTTTTGGTCTAGGCCGGGACAGAGACCCTACGAGCAGTACTTC. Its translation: CASSFWSRPGQRPYEQYF. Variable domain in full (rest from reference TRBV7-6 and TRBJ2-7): GAGVSQSPRYKVTKRGQDVALRCDPISGHVSLYWYRQALGQGPEFLTYFNYEAQQDKSGLPNDRFSAERPEGSISTLTIQRTEQRDSAMYRCASSFWSRPGQRPYEQYFGPGTRLTVT.

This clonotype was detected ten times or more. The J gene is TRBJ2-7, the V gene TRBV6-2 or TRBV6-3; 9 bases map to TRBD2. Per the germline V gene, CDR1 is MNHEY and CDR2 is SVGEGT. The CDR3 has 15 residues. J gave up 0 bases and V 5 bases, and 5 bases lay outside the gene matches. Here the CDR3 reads CASSRLLAGSYEQYF. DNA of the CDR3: TGTGCCAGCAGTCGACTACTAGCGGGCTCCTACGAGCAGTACTTC.